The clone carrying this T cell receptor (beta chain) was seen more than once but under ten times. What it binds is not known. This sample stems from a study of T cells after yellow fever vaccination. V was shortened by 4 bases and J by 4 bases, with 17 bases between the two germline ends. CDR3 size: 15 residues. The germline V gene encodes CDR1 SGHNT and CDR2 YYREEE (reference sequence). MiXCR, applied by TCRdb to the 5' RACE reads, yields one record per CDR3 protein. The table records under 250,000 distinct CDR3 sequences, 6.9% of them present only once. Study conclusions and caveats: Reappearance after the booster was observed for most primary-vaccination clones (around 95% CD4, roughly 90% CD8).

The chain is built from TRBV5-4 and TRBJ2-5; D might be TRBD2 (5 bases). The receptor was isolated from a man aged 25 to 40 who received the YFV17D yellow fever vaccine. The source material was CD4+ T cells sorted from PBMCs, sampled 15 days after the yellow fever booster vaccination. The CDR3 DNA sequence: TGTGCCAGCAGCCTCCCTGGCGTTGGAGGAGAGACCCAGTACTTC. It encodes CASSLPGVGGETQYF.